Shown below are 19 T cell receptor beta chains from a single sample sequenced in a study of cytomegalovirus exposure and HLA in healthy donors. Some clones are missing from TCRdb's copy, which holds only in-frame ones; the method was immunoSEQ multiplex PCR. The data show more than 20,000 clones, 97% seen once. Sequenced: PBMCs. All receptors derive from a man aged 30 to 39 in good health and CMV-seropositive.

This chain uses TRBV7-2 with TRBJ1-5, with 9 nucleotides matching TRBD1. From germline, CDR1 is SGHTA and CDR2 FQGNSA. The ends lost 4 bases at V and 3 bases at J; junction bases unmatched: 10. The CDR3 loop spans 17 amino acids. The CDR3 spells CASSSGTGKRPNQPQHF. CDR3 DNA sequence: TGTGCCAGCAGCTCCGGGACAGGGAAGAGGCCCAATCAGCCCCAGCATTTT.

The CDR3 DNA follows: TGTGCCAGCAGTTTAAACGGGAGGGCCGGCGAGCAGTACTTC. This sequence encodes CASSLNGRAGEQYF. The rearrangement uses TRBV27 and TRBJ2-7; 8 bases match TRBD2. The junction had 6 bases not matched to a gene; V was cut back by 2 bases and J by 6 bases. Germline V gives CDR1 MNHEY, CDR2 SMNVEV (reference sequence). CDR3 size: 14 residues.

This chain joins TRBV7-3 and TRBJ2-2; possible D gene TRBD1, 5 bases. The CDR3 consists of 15 residues. Germline CDR1 is SGHTA and CDR2 is FQGTGA. V shed 2 bases and J shed 8 bases, with 15 bases lying between them. CDR3 sequence (DNA): TGTGCCAGCAGCTTATCAGGGAAGCGTGGAGGGGAGCTGTTTTTT. It yields the protein CASSLSGKRGGELFF.

This clone was seen just once. This chain connects TRBV19 to TRBJ2-7, with a weak D call TRBD2 (5 bases). CDR3 length: 15 residues. In germline, CDR1 is LNHDA, CDR2 SQIVND (reference sequence). V dropped 5 bases and J dropped 2 bases, with 16 bases sitting between them. The DNA of the CDR3 is TGTGCCAGTAGTCGACCCTCGGACTCCGCCTACGAGCAGTACTTC. Translation: CASSRPSDSAYEQYF.

V and J are TRBV5-1 and TRBJ1-2, with D possibly TRBD1 on 6 matching bases. The CDR3 length is 14 residues. Trimming took 7 bases from V and 5 from J, leaving 18 bases between them. The germline CDR1 and CDR2 sequences are SGHRS and YFSETQ. The CDR3 region has the DNA TGCGCCAGCCAGTCCAGCACAGGGCTGTATGGCTACACCTTC. Its protein product is CASQSSTGLYGYTF.

This clone was observed once. This sequence joins TRBV6-4 and TRBJ2-1; 9 nucleotides line up with TRBD2. The CDR3 has 16 amino acids. The germline CDR1 and CDR2 sequences are MRHNA and SNTAGT. V trimming: 0 bases; J trimming: 8 bases; junction bases outside the gene matches: 8. Here the CDR3 reads CASSDSSSGSRDEQFF. CDR3 DNA: TGTGCCAGCAGTGACTCAAGTAGCGGGAGCAGGGATGAGCAGTTCTTC.

This chain connects TRBV2 to TRBJ2-7; 8 positions agree with TRBD2. V was clipped by 7 bases and J by 9 bases; unmatched bases: 11. Germline-derived CDR1 and CDR2 are SNHLY and FYNNEI. This CDR3 contains 13 residues. CDR3 loop: CASILAGGEGQYF. CDR3 nucleotides: TGTGCCAGCATCCTGGCGGGGGGAGAAGGGCAGTACTTC.

The V gene is TRBV7-7, the J gene TRBJ2-1; the match to TRBD2 covers 7 bases. Germline V CDR1 and CDR2: SSHAT, FNYEAQ (reference sequence). This CDR3 has 14 amino acids. CDR3 amino acids: CASGPPGGNNEQFF. DNA of the CDR3: TGTGCTAGCGGACCGCCGGGGGGTAACAATGAGCAGTTCTTC.

A single count supports this clone. CDR3 amino acids: CASSLGLASSYEQYF. The CDR3 DNA follows: TGTGCCAGCAGCCTGGGACTAGCGTCCTCCTACGAGCAGTACTTC. This rearrangement joins TRBV7-9 to TRBJ2-7, with 10 bases matching TRBD2. Unmatched junction bases numbered 4, after V lost 5 bases and J lost 0 bases. Per germline, CDR1 SEHNR and CDR2 FQNEAQ (reference sequence). The CDR3 spans 15 residues.

The J gene is TRBJ2-3, the V gene TRBV7-9; no clear D gene. The germline V gene encodes CDR1 SEHNR and CDR2 FQNEAQ (reference sequence). With 5 bases removed from V and 11 bases from J, the gap between germline ends came to 14 bases. This CDR3 has 12 amino acids. CDR3: CASSPARSGQYF. The CDR3 bases are TGTGCCAGCAGCCCTGCTCGCTCGGGGCAGTATTTT.

V usage is TRBV6-1 and J usage is TRBJ2-1; D gene uncertain. The CDR3 extends over 13 amino acids. Germline V lookup: CDR1 MNHNS, CDR2 SASEGT. Trimming cost V 2 bases and J 8 bases, with 10 bases left between them. This CDR3 is CASSEYPEDEQFF. The CDR3 region has the DNA TGTGCCAGCAGTGAATATCCTGAGGATGAGCAGTTCTTC.

This rearrangement joins TRBV10-1 to TRBJ2-7, with 14 nucleotides matching TRBD2. Trimming removed 4 bases from V and 4 bases from J; junction bases left unmatched: 3. This CDR3 comprises 15 residues. The germline CDR1 and CDR2 sequences are WNHNN and SYGVQD (reference sequence). The CDR3 loop reads CASSGGLAGGYEQYF. The DNA for the CDR3 is TGCGCCAGCAGTGGAGGACTAGCGGGAGGATACGAGCAGTACTTC.

The CDR3 DNA is TGTGCCAGCAGGGGGCAGGGGCGTACTGAAGCTTTCTTT. Its translation is CASRGQGRTEAFF. The chain uses TRBV28 and TRBJ1-1, with a possible D match to TRBD1 (6 bases). Deletions cut 6 bases from V and 5 bases from J, with 13 bases between. CDR3 size: 13 residues. Germline-derived CDR1 and CDR2 are MDHEN and SYDVKM.

In DNA, the CDR3 is TGTGCCAGCAGGACAGTTAATGAAAAACTGTTTTTT. It yields the protein CASRTVNEKLFF. The chain links TRBV28 to TRBJ1-4; a weak D match, TRBD1 (5 bases). The V end was cut by 6 bases, the J end by 4 bases, with 6 bases between. The V gene's germline CDR1 is MDHEN and CDR2 SYDVKM. This CDR3 has 12 residues.

The chain combines TRBV11-2 with TRBJ1-2; tentative D call: TRBD1 (5 bases). The V end lost 4 bases, the J end lost 11 bases, and 14 bases lay between the germline ends. This CDR3 contains 12 residues. CDR1 and CDR2 from the germline V gene are SGHAT and FQNNGV. DNA of the CDR3: TGTGCCAGCAGCTACCGGGCAGGGCTTTACACCTTC. Translating it yields CASSYRAGLYTF.

The table lists this clone with a count of one. The chain has TRBV5-1 and TRBJ2-7; D ambiguous. The germline gives CDR1 SGHRS, CDR2 YFSETQ. V was clipped by 5 bases and J by 1 base, with 4 bases between them. The CDR3 extends over 11 amino acids. The CDR3 sequence: CASSTSYEQYF. DNA for the CDR3: TGCGCCAGCAGTACATCCTACGAGCAGTACTTC.

This chain uses TRBV4-2 with TRBJ2-1, with D possibly being TRBD2 (5 bases). CDR3 length: 16 residues. The germline V gene has CDR1 LGHNA and CDR2 YNFKEQ. V gave up 6 bases and J gave up 4 bases, with 19 bases separating them. CDR3 residues: CASSPRPGESYNEQFF. Here the CDR3 DNA reads TGTGCCAGCAGTCCAAGGCCTGGGGAGTCGTACAATGAGCAGTTCTTC.

The CDR3 coding sequence is TGTGCCAGCAGTTACTCTGGCGGGAGCATGAACACTGAAGCTTTCTTT. This translates into CASSYSGGSMNTEAFF. The V and J genes are TRBV6-5 and TRBJ1-1; no firm D call. Germline CDR1 reads MNHEY; CDR2 reads SVGAGI. The V gene lost 0 bases and the J gene lost 0 bases, with 11 bases spanning the gap. This CDR3 is built from 16 residues.

This rearrangement joins TRBV5-1 to TRBJ1-5; 10 bases agree with TRBD1. Germline assignment: CDR1 SGHRS and CDR2 YFSETQ. CDR3 length: 14 amino acids. The trim removed 4 bases at V and 5 bases at J, leaving 3 bases unmatched. CDR3 loop: CASSPGTGDQPQHF. CDR3 DNA sequence: TGCGCCAGCAGCCCCGGGACAGGGGATCAGCCCCAGCATTTT.